A single sample is the source of the 26 T cell receptor beta chains below, sequenced in a study of T cell changes during pregnancy in multiple sclerosis. Assay: immunoSEQ multiplex PCR; the TCRdb copy retains only in-frame clones and omits some. Among some 87,000 clones, just over 90% were seen once, and the ten largest hold 0.21%. Sequencing used CD4+ T cells from peripheral blood mononuclear cells, obtained before pregnancy. These receptors were collected from a female donor with multiple sclerosis, enrolled in a pregnancy study.

In this sample, this clone turned up once. The genes are TRBV7-3 and TRBJ2-1; 10 bases align to TRBD2. The ends lost 5 bases at V and 4 bases at J; junction bases unmatched: 5. The CDR3 is 15 amino acids. Germline V gene data show CDR1 as SGHTA and CDR2 as FQGTGA. CDR3 nucleotides: TGTGCCAGCAGCCCGCAGCGGGGGGGTTACAATGAGCAGTTCTTC. It specifies CASSPQRGGYNEQFF. The full variable domain, rest sourced from reference TRBV7-3 and TRBJ2-1, is GAGVSQTPSNKVTEKGKYVELRCDPISGHTALYWYRQSLGQGPEFLIYFQGTGAADDSGLPNDRFFAVRPEGSVSTLKIQRTERGDSAVYLCASSPQRGGYNEQFFGPGTRLTVL.

The V call is TRBV25-1, the J call TRBJ1-4; D is possibly TRBD1 (6 bases). This CDR3 contains 18 residues. In germline, CDR1 is MGHDK, CDR2 SYGVNS. Trimming took 4 bases from V and 0 from J, leaving 18 bases between them. The CDR3 reads CASSGSRASGATNEKLFF. The CDR3 nucleotides are TGTGCCAGCAGTGGGTCCAGGGCATCAGGGGCAACTAATGAAAAACTGTTTTTT.

J is TRBJ1-2 and V is TRBV19; TRBD1 agrees at 8 bases. Germline CDR1 LNHDA, CDR2 SQIVND (reference sequence). V lost 5 bases and J lost 4; bases outside the gene matches: 12. The CDR3 has 16 amino acids. In DNA, the CDR3 is TGTGCCAGTAGTGAATTTCCGGGACAGGTGGGCTATGGCTACACCTTC. This sequence encodes CASSEFPGQVGYGYTF.

As to this clone: This sample includes further DNA sequences coding for the same CDR3. This chain connects TRBV30 to TRBJ1-1; no clear D gene. This CDR3 has 14 amino acids. Germline lookup yields CDR1 GTSNPN and CDR2 SVGIG (reference sequence). Trimming removed 0 bases from V and 2 bases from J, with 10 bases in between. The CDR3 loop reads CAWSVGGSNTEAFF. For the CDR3, the DNA is TGTGCCTGGAGTGTAGGAGGGTCTAACACTGAAGCTTTCTTT.

In nucleotides, the CDR3 is TGTGCCAGCAGCCGGAGGGGGGGGGCCTCAGATACGCAGTATTTT. Protein product: CASSRRGGASDTQYF. This chain uses TRBV7-2 with TRBJ2-3; weak D call: TRBD2 (7 bases). V lost 5 bases, J lost 4 bases, and 16 bases lay in between. Germline CDR1 reads SGHTA; CDR2 reads FQGNSA. The CDR3 extends over 15 amino acids. Looking up the rest from reference TRBV7-2 and TRBJ2-3 gives the full variable domain: GAGVSQSPSNKVTEKGKDVELRCDPISGHTALYWYRQSLGQGLEFLIYFQGNSAPDKSGLPSDRFSAERTGGSVSTLTIQRTQQEDSAVYLCASSRRGGASDTQYFGPGTRLTVL.

This chain links TRBV19 with TRBJ1-1, with a tentative D call TRBD1 (5 bases). The CDR3 has 14 amino acids. V gave up 6 bases and J gave up 4 bases, with 15 bases separating them. CDR1 and CDR2 from the germline V gene are LNHDA and SQIVND (reference sequence). The CDR3: CASSTLQGGTEAFF. The DNA of the CDR3 is TGTGCCAGTAGCACCCTCCAGGGAGGCACTGAAGCTTTCTTT.

The chain links TRBV6-1 to TRBJ1-1; TRBD1 might be the D (5 bases). With 5 bases removed from V and 6 bases from J, the gap between germline ends came to 13 bases. The germline V gene encodes CDR1 MNHNS and CDR2 SASEGT. The CDR3 spans 13 residues. CDR3 region: CASSQGIVAEAFF. As DNA, the CDR3 is TGTGCCAGCAGTCAGGGAATCGTAGCTGAAGCTTTCTTT.

The V call is TRBV6-1, the J call TRBJ2-1; a weak D match, TRBD2 (5 bases). The CDR3 loop spans 13 amino acids. The V and J ends lost 0 bases and 9 bases respectively, with 9 bases between them. Germline V gives CDR1 MNHNS, CDR2 SASEGT. The CDR3 loop reads CASSEARGFEQFF. The CDR3 coding sequence is TGTGCCAGCAGTGAAGCTCGAGGGTTTGAGCAGTTCTTC.

The chain employs TRBV4-1 and TRBJ2-1, with D possibly TRBD1 on 7 matching bases. In germline, CDR1 is MGHRA, CDR2 YSYEKL. The CDR3 spans 17 residues. Trimming pared 1 base from V and 8 bases from J, leaving 21 bases between. Written as DNA, the CDR3 is TGCGCCAGCAGCCAAGGACGGGGGACAGAGGCTGGCGATGAGCAGTTCTTC. This encodes CASSQGRGTEAGDEQFF.

The rearrangement uses TRBV29-1 and TRBJ2-5; possibly TRBD1 for D (5 bases). With the DNA end fitting TRBJ2-7 better, the J assignment may be wrong. The germline V gene encodes CDR1 SQVTM and CDR2 ANQGSEA. The CDR3 totals 13 residues. The CDR3, as DNA: TGCAGCGTTGGCCGGCAGGGCTCCTACGAGCAGTACTTC. Residues: CSVGRQGSYEQYF.

The chain employs TRBV28 and TRBJ1-4, with D possibly being TRBD1 (5 bases). The CDR3 extends over 15 amino acids. Per germline, CDR1 MDHEN and CDR2 SYDVKM. V was shortened by 5 bases and J by 3 bases, with 13 bases between the two germline ends. The chain's CDR3 is CASSAPGSPNEKLFF. The CDR3 nucleotides read TGTGCCAGCAGTGCCCCAGGGTCGCCTAATGAAAAACTGTTTTTT. The full variable domain, with the rest looked up from reference TRBV28 and TRBJ1-4, is DVKVTQSSRYLVKRTGEKVFLECVQDMDHENMFWYRQDPGLGLRLIYFSYDVKMKEKGDIPEGYSVSREKKERFSLILESASTNQTSMYLCASSAPGSPNEKLFFGSGTQLSVL.

The chain links TRBV5-5 to TRBJ2-7; 8 nucleotides match TRBD2. Germline V gene data show CDR1 as SGHKS and CDR2 as YYEKEE (reference sequence). The trim removed 4 bases at V and 7 bases at J, leaving 10 bases unmatched. CDR3 size: 14 residues. The CDR3 DNA is TGTGCCAGCAGCAGCGGGACTAGTGGGGGGGAGCAGTACTTC. Translating it yields CASSSGTSGGEQYF. Full variable domain (missing parts from reference TRBV5-5 and TRBJ2-7): DAGVTQSPTHLIKTRGQQVTLRCSPISGHKSVSWYQQVLGQGPQFIFQYYEKEERGRGNFPDRFSARQFPNYSSELNVNALLLGDSALYLCASSSGTSGGEQYFGPGTRLTVT.

This clone was detected only once. The J gene is TRBJ2-1, the V gene TRBV9, with 13 bases identical to TRBD2. Germline lookup yields CDR1 SGDLS and CDR2 YYNGEE. CDR3 length: 16 residues. V lost 5 bases to trimming and J lost 10 bases; unmatched junction nucleotides: 12. CDR3 sequence: CASSIGLAGVEEEQFF. The CDR3, as DNA: TGTGCCAGCAGTATAGGACTAGCGGGAGTGGAAGAGGAGCAGTTCTTC.

V and J are TRBV11-3 and TRBJ2-2, with D maybe TRBD1 (5 bases). Germline CDR1 reads SGHNT; CDR2 reads YENEEA. The germline V and J ends were trimmed by 6 bases and 5 bases, with 10 bases remaining between them. CDR3 length: 13 residues. This chain's CDR3 is CASSKGITGELFF. The CDR3 DNA reads TGTGCCAGCAGTAAGGGGATAACCGGGGAGCTGTTTTTT.

This clone was detected once. This sequence joins TRBV6-5 and TRBJ2-1; D ambiguous. The V end was cut by 9 bases, the J end by 9 bases, with 18 bases between. CDR1 is MNHEY, CDR2 SVGAGI, per germline. The CDR3 runs to 13 residues. The CDR3: CASKKRSAAEQFF. CDR3 nucleotide sequence: TGTGCCAGTAAAAAAAGGAGCGCAGCTGAGCAGTTCTTC.

The chain links TRBV5-6 to TRBJ2-1; TRBD1 matches 8 bases. Germline loops: CDR1 SGHDT, CDR2 YYEEEE. V lost 6 bases, J lost 0 bases, and 5 bases stayed unmatched. The CDR3 length is 15 residues. The CDR3 loop is CASNARGPSYNEQFF. For the CDR3, the DNA is TGTGCCAGCAACGCCAGGGGGCCCTCCTACAATGAGCAGTTCTTC.

The rearrangement links TRBV6-5 to TRBJ2-7, with 11 bases fitting TRBD1. The germline CDR1 and CDR2 sequences are MNHEY and SVGAGI. J lost 3 bases, V lost 1 base, and 5 bases had no gene match. The CDR3 runs 16 residues. CDR3 sequence (DNA): TGTGCCAGCAGTTACTGGGGACAGGGGGTGTTCTACGAGCAGTACTTC. It translates to CASSYWGQGVFYEQYF.

The chain is built from TRBV4-1 and TRBJ1-4; D is possibly TRBD1 (5 bases). Trimming left V 5 bases short and J 7 bases short, with 20 bases between. The CDR3 has 16 amino acids. Germline V CDR1 and CDR2: MGHRA, YSYEKL. CDR3 protein: CASSSDLGLLGEKLFF. The CDR3 region has the DNA TGCGCCAGCAGCTCGGATTTGGGGCTTCTAGGTGAAAAACTGTTTTTT.

This clone was seen just once. This chain uses TRBV30 with TRBJ2-7; possibly TRBD2 for D (5 bases). Germline loops: CDR1 GTSNPN, CDR2 SVGIG (reference sequence). The CDR3 runs 13 residues. Trimming pared 1 base from V and 4 bases from J, leaving 11 bases between. The CDR3 DNA reads TGTGCCTGGAGTGCCGGACTTCGATACGAGCAGTACTTC. Residues: CAWSAGLRYEQYF.

The chain joins TRBV7-9 to TRBJ1-1; D is unresolved. There are 14 residues in the CDR3. Per the germline V gene, CDR1 is SEHNR and CDR2 is FQNEAQ (reference sequence). Trimming removed 5 bases from V and 6 bases from J, with 16 bases in between. The CDR3: CASSLASTGSEAFF. Written as DNA, the CDR3 is TGTGCCAGCAGCCTCGCTTCGACGGGGTCTGAAGCTTTCTTT.

The chain employs TRBV6-5 and TRBJ1-6; maybe TRBD1 (5 bases). Germline V gene sequence: CDR1 MNHEY, CDR2 SVGAGI. CDR3 size: 14 residues. V lost 3 bases, J lost 7 bases, and 10 bases lay in between. CDR3 amino acids: CASSYRGENSPLHF. CDR3 in DNA: TGTGCCAGCAGTTATAGGGGTGAAAATTCACCCCTCCACTTT.

The chain employs TRBV5-1 and TRBJ2-7; 7 bases map to TRBD1. The CDR3 runs 15 residues. Germline CDR1 SGHRS, CDR2 YFSETQ. Losses at the gene ends were 4 bases for V and 4 bases for J; bases not matched to a gene: 11. CDR3 sequence (DNA): TGCGCCAGCAGCCAATACAGGGGCGTTCTTTACGAGCAGTACTTC. Residues: CASSQYRGVLYEQYF.

The chain couples TRBV13 to TRBJ2-1; 7 positions match TRBD2. V shed 1 base and J 0 bases; nucleotides not matched to a gene: 6. There are 17 residues in the CDR3. CDR1 is PRHDT and CDR2 is FYEKMQ in the germline V gene (reference sequence). Here the CDR3 DNA reads TGTGCCAGCAGCTTAGAGCTAGCGGACCGCTCCTACAATGAGCAGTTCTTC. Translating it yields CASSLELADRSYNEQFF.

V is TRBV7-9 and J is TRBJ2-7; D possibly corresponds to TRBD2 (6 bases). V shed 0 bases and J shed 6 bases, with 12 bases lying between them. Germline V lookup: CDR1 SEHNR, CDR2 FQNEAQ (reference sequence). The CDR3 covers 14 residues. CDR3 region: CASSLAGWGVEQYF. The CDR3 nucleotides are TGTGCCAGCAGCTTAGCAGGCTGGGGGGTCGAGCAGTACTTC. The variable domain in full, with the rest retrieved from reference TRBV7-9 and TRBJ2-7, is DTGVSQNPRHKITKRGQNVTFRCDPISEHNRLYWYRQTLGQGPEFLTYFQNEAQLEKSRLLSDRFSAERPKGSFSTLEIQRTEQGDSAMYLCASSLAGWGVEQYFGPGTRLTVT.

This clone was seen a handful of times. The chain carries TRBV4-1 and TRBJ2-1, with a possible D match to TRBD2 (6 bases). V gave up 8 bases and J gave up 6 bases, with 17 bases separating them. Germline loops: CDR1 MGHRA, CDR2 YSYEKL. The CDR3 has 14 amino acids. CDR3 in DNA: TGCGCCAGCTCCTCGGGACTTGTCCGCAATGAGCAGTTCTTC. Residues: CASSSGLVRNEQFF.

The CDR3 DNA follows: TGCGCCAGCAGCCCGGGACAGGGGGCGTCGGGAAACACCATATATTTT. Encoded protein: CASSPGQGASGNTIYF. The chain combines TRBV5-1 with TRBJ1-3; 12 bases fit TRBD1. CDR3 length equals 16 residues. The V and J ends lost 4 bases and 4 bases, in that order; junction bases with no gene match: 6. Germline lookup yields CDR1 SGHRS and CDR2 YFSETQ.